This entry describes one TCR beta chain. The data originate from a study of blood T cell repertoires in COVID-19. Per germline, CDR1 SGHAT and CDR2 FQNNGV. The trim removed 1 base at V and 6 bases at J, leaving 8 bases unmatched. The CDR3 spans 17 residues. Using immunoSEQ multiplex PCR, the repertoire was profiled, and TCRdb retains in-frame clones only, with some absent. Among around 260,000 clones, 65% to 85% were seen once, and the ten largest hold 15% to 19%. The receptor was derived from a person between 65 and 79 years old with COVID-19, enrolled during active disease. Source material: peripheral blood. J is TRBJ2-3 and V is TRBV11-2, with 12 bases identical to TRBD2. DNA of the CDR3: TGTGCCAGCAGCTTAGCCGCTAGCGGGAGGGTCTTTGATACGCAGTATTTT. It yields the protein CASSLAASGRVFDTQYF.